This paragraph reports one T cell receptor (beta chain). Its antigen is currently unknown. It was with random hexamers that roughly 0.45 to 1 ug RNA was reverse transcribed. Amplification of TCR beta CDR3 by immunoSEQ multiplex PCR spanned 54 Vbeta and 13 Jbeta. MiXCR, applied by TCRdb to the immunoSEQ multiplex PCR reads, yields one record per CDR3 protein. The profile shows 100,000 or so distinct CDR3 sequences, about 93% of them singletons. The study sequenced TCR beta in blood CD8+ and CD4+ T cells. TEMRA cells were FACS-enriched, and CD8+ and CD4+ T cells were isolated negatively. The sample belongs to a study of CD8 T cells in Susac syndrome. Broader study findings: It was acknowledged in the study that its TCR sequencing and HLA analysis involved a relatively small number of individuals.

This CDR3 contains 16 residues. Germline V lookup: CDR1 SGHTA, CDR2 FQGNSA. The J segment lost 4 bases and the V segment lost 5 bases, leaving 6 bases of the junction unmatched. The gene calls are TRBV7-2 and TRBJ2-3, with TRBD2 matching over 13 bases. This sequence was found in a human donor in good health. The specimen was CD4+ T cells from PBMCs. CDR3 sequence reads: CASSTRLAGGSDTQYF. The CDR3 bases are TGTGCCAGCAGCACGAGACTAGCGGGGGGTTCAGATACGCAGTATTTT.